This T cell receptor (beta chain) was profiled in a study of T cell responses to AZD1222 COVID-19 vaccine. The CDR3 loop spans 13 amino acids. Germline CDR1 ENHRY, CDR2 SYGVKD. V dropped 8 bases and J dropped 1 base, with 11 bases sitting between them. Profiled with immunoSEQ multiplex PCR; TCRdb holds only in-frame clones, not every one. The sample includes about 130,000 clones, over 75% of them seen just once. This clonotype was sampled from an adult in good health. The sample in question was peripheral blood, obtained on day 0 of AZD1222 vaccination. The genes are TRBV10-3 and TRBJ2-5; the D is unclear. The CDR3 sequence is CAIRGTPQETQYF. The CDR3 DNA reads as TGTGCCATCCGTGGTACCCCCCAAGAGACCCAGTACTTC.